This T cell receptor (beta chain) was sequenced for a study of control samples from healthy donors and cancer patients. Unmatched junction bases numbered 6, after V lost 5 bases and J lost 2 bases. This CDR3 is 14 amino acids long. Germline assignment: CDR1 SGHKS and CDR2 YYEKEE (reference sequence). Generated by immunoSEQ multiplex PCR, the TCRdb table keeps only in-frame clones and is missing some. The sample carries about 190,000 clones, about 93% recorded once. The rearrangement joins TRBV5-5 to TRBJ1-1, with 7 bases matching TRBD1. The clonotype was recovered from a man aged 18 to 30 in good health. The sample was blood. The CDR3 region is CASRAGTVNTEAFF. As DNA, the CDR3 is TGTGCCAGCAGGGCCGGGACAGTTAACACTGAAGCTTTCTTT.